Listed here are 27 T cell receptor beta chains from one sample, sequenced in a study of blood T cells in healthy people across ages. Sample-barcoded 5' priming and a J-beta primer mix drove a second PCR of about 7 to 12 cycles. MiXCR, run by TCRdb on the 5' RACE reads, gives a single entry per CDR3 protein. Of over 950,000 distinct CDR3 sequences listed, roughly half are singletons. Sequencing was done on a sample of blood. These TCRs come from a woman in her sixties in good health.

Concerning this clonotype itself: The junction departs from the called germline gene at one end, perhaps through a read error. The chain carries TRBV4-2 and TRBJ2-3; D is undetermined. The CDR3 length is 16 residues. The germline V gene encodes CDR1 LGHNA and CDR2 YNFKEQ. This CDR3 is CASSQTLAQGRDAQYF. The CDR3 DNA sequence: TGTGCCAGCAGCCAGACCTTGGCTCAAGGAAGAGATGCGCAGTATTTT.

The chain combines TRBV5-1 with TRBJ2-4; TRBD2 might be the D (6 bases). The V end was cut by 0 bases, the J end by 13 bases, with 23 bases between. Germline V gene lookup returns CDR1 SGHRS and CDR2 YFSETQ. CDR3 size: 16 residues. CDR3 coding DNA: TGCGCCAGCAGCTTGGGGGCTAGCGCGTCCTACAATGAGCAGTACTTC. Amino acid sequence: CASSLGASASYNEQYF.

The rearrangement links TRBV20-1 to TRBJ2-7, with TRBD2 as a possible D gene (7 bases). The CDR3 contains 17 residues. From germline, CDR1 is DFQATT and CDR2 SNEGSKA (reference sequence). V was cut by 3 bases and J by 0 bases, with 21 bases left in between. This CDR3 is CSASPGHPLAISYEQYF. In nucleotides, the CDR3 is TGCAGTGCTAGTCCGGGACACCCACTAGCGATCTCCTACGAGCAGTACTTC.

This clonotype has only a few counts. The chain combines TRBV20-1 with TRBJ2-5; D may be TRBD2 (6 bases). V lost 5 bases, J lost 5 bases, and 18 bases lay in between. The germline V gene has CDR1 DFQATT and CDR2 SNEGSKA (reference sequence). This CDR3 comprises 14 residues. CDR3 coding DNA: TGCAGTGCTTCCTACGTCGGGGGTGAGGAGACCCAGTACTTC. This translates into CSASYVGGEETQYF.

The chain is built from TRBV20-1 and TRBJ2-1; D unclear. The length of the CDR3 is 15 residues. V gave up 2 bases and J gave up 0 bases, with 11 bases separating them. The V gene's germline CDR1 is DFQATT and CDR2 SNEGSKA (reference sequence). CDR3 protein: CSARPLRSSYNEQFF. As DNA, the CDR3 is TGCAGTGCTAGACCTCTCAGGAGCTCCTACAATGAGCAGTTCTTC.

The chain uses TRBV28 and TRBJ2-5; TRBD1 is a possible D gene (5 bases). Germline V gives CDR1 MDHEN, CDR2 SYDVKM. V was shortened by 6 bases and J by 1 base, with 12 bases between the two germline ends. The CDR3 is 14 residues long. This chain's CDR3 is CASRADTIQETQYF. The CDR3 region has the DNA TGTGCCAGCAGGGCGGACACGATCCAAGAGACCCAGTACTTC.

This clonotype was picked up a small number of times. V usage is TRBV12-5 and J usage is TRBJ2-1; D is unresolved. CDR3 length equals 14 residues. Germline-derived CDR1 and CDR2 are LGHNT and FRNRAP. Deletions cut 7 bases from V and 1 base from J, with 11 bases between. The CDR3: CASAPDPSYNEQFF. The CDR3 nucleotides read TGTGCTAGTGCCCCCGACCCTTCCTACAATGAGCAGTTCTTC.

The count of this clonotype is one. The chain carries TRBV5-5 and TRBJ2-5; TRBD2 matches 7 bases. The J call may not be correct, given that the DNA end is closer to TRBJ2-7. The CDR3 is 17 amino acids. Germline V lookup: CDR1 SGHKS, CDR2 YYEKEE (reference sequence). CDR3 sequence (DNA): TGTGCCAGCAGCCATCTACCGGGACGAGCGGGAAGGGACGAGCAGTACTTC. Translated, it gives CASSHLPGRAGRDEQYF.

The rearrangement joins TRBV4-2 to TRBJ2-7; D not resolved. This CDR3 comprises 15 residues. The germline V and J ends were trimmed by 1 base and 0 bases, with 10 bases remaining between them. Looked up from germline, CDR1 is LGHNA and CDR2 is YNFKEQ. The CDR3 region is CASSQGLRSSYEQYF. The CDR3 bases are TGTGCCAGCAGCCAAGGACTGAGGAGCTCCTACGAGCAGTACTTC.

The rearrangement joins TRBV7-2 to TRBJ1-5; 7 nucleotides line up with TRBD1. Germline V lookup: CDR1 SGHTA, CDR2 FQGNSA. Germline trimming cut 5 bases from V and 2 bases from J; bases unmatched to any gene: 9. This CDR3 has 16 residues. In nucleotides, the CDR3 is TGTGCCAGCAGCGCGACCGGGACAGTACGCAATCAGCCCCAGCATTTT. It codes for CASSATGTVRNQPQHF.

The chain carries TRBV18 and TRBJ2-7; D uncertain. From germline, CDR1 is KGHSH and CDR2 LQKENI. Trimming cost V 8 bases and J 0 bases, with 8 bases left between them. The CDR3 covers 12 residues. The CDR3 here is CASAQSSYEQYF. The CDR3 DNA reads TGTGCCAGCGCACAGAGCTCCTACGAGCAGTACTTC.

The chain joins TRBV4-1 to TRBJ2-4, with D tentatively TRBD2 (5 bases). The CDR3 sequence is 18 residues long. Germline CDR1 reads MGHRA; CDR2 reads YSYEKL. Between the trimmed V and J ends, which lost 0 bases and 1 base, there was a span of 16 bases. The DNA of the CDR3 is TGCGCCAGCAGCCAAGATCCCGGGGTCATAGGGGCCAAAAACATTCAGTACTTC. Encoded protein: CASSQDPGVIGAKNIQYF.

The V and J genes are TRBV28 and TRBJ1-5; maybe TRBD1 (6 bases). Between the trimmed V and J ends, which lost 6 bases and 0 bases, there was a span of 12 bases. Germline V CDR1 and CDR2: MDHEN, SYDVKM. CDR3 length: 15 amino acids. The CDR3 here is CASSSTGNSNQPQHF. The CDR3 nucleotides read TGTGCCAGCAGCTCCACAGGGAATAGCAATCAGCCCCAGCATTTT. Complete variable domain (other parts from reference TRBV28 and TRBJ1-5): DVKVTQSSRYLVKRTGEKVFLECVQDMDHENMFWYRQDPGLGLRLIYFSYDVKMKEKGDIPEGYSVSREKKERFSLILESASTNQTSMYLCASSSTGNSNQPQHFGDGTRLSIL.

This clonotype turned up a few times. The chain recombines TRBV6-5 with TRBJ1-4; D not certain. There are 14 residues in the CDR3. The germline gives CDR1 MNHEY, CDR2 SVGAGI. V was cut by 2 bases and J by 4 bases, with 8 bases left in between. CDR3 loop: CASSYNRDNEKLFF. The CDR3 bases are TGTGCCAGCAGTTACAACCGGGATAATGAAAAACTGTTTTTT.

The V and J genes are TRBV5-1 and TRBJ2-3; D gene uncertain. Germline-derived CDR1 and CDR2 are SGHRS and YFSETQ. V lost 1 base and J lost 0, with 9 bases in between. The CDR3 extends over 15 amino acids. CDR3 loop: CASSLFLGSTDTQYF. The CDR3 DNA follows: TGCGCCAGCAGCTTGTTTCTGGGGAGCACAGATACGCAGTATTTT.

The chain employs TRBV20-1 and TRBJ2-1; D is ambiguous. This CDR3 has 14 amino acids. Germline loops: CDR1 DFQATT, CDR2 SNEGSKA (reference sequence). The germline V and J ends were trimmed by 4 bases and 8 bases, with 18 bases remaining between them. The CDR3 is CSAKESPVSDEQFF. The CDR3, as DNA: TGCAGTGCTAAAGAGTCCCCCGTCTCGGATGAGCAGTTCTTC.

This chain uses TRBV7-9 with TRBJ2-1; D gene uncertain. Trimming removed 6 bases at V and 5 bases at J, with 17 bases between. Germline V lookup: CDR1 SEHNR, CDR2 FQNEAQ (reference sequence). This CDR3 region has 15 residues. The CDR3 sequence: CASRSRLLVDNEQFF. CDR3 DNA: TGTGCCAGCAGGTCGAGGTTACTTGTGGACAATGAGCAGTTCTTC.

A few counts support this clonotype. J is TRBJ2-7 and V is TRBV4-1; D gene unclear. CDR3 length: 14 residues. Germline assignment: CDR1 MGHRA and CDR2 YSYEKL. V was cut by 1 base and J by 2 bases, with 9 bases left in between. Written as DNA, the CDR3 is TGCGCCAGCAGCCAAGTACTTGTCGCCTACGAGCAGTACTTC. This gives the protein CASSQVLVAYEQYF.

This rearrangement joins TRBV29-1 to TRBJ2-3; TRBD2 aligns across 9 bases. The V segment lost 1 base and the J segment 3 bases; nucleotides outside the gene matches: 8. CDR1 SQVTM and CDR2 ANQGSEA come from the germline V gene. The CDR3 runs 16 residues. The CDR3 sequence: CSVEVQAGGPTDTQYF. As DNA, the CDR3 is TGCAGCGTTGAAGTTCAGGCGGGAGGGCCAACAGATACGCAGTATTTT.

The chain combines TRBV20-1 with TRBJ1-1; a possible D gene is TRBD1 (5 bases). Between the trimmed V and J ends, which lost 6 bases and 1 base, there was a span of 9 bases. Germline V gene data show CDR1 as DFQATT and CDR2 as SNEGSKA (reference sequence). The CDR3 is made up of 12 amino acids. The CDR3 DNA sequence: TGCAGTGCGGGAGGACAGAACACTGAAGCTTTCTTT. This encodes CSAGGQNTEAFF.

In this sample, this clonotype turned up many times. The gene calls are TRBV12-3 or TRBV12-4 and TRBJ2-5; 8 bases fit TRBD1. This CDR3 comprises 15 residues. With V trimmed by 3 bases and J by 2 bases, 5 bases remained unmatched. The chain's CDR3 is CASSFGQGLQETQYF. The DNA of the CDR3 is TGTGCCAGCAGTTTCGGACAGGGACTTCAAGAGACCCAGTACTTC.

The chain couples TRBV28 to TRBJ2-5, with 11 bases identical to TRBD2. After removal of 5 bases from V and 5 bases from J, the junction contained 13 bases not matched to a gene. CDR3 length equals 17 residues. The germline V gene has CDR1 MDHEN and CDR2 SYDVKM. The CDR3 loop reads CASSQFYRASGRETQYF. In nucleotides, the CDR3 is TGTGCCAGCAGTCAATTCTACCGGGCTAGCGGGAGGGAGACCCAGTACTTC. The whole variable domain, filled in from reference TRBV28 and TRBJ2-5, reads DVKVTQSSRYLVKRTGEKVFLECVQDMDHENMFWYRQDPGLGLRLIYFSYDVKMKEKGDIPEGYSVSREKKERFSLILESASTNQTSMYLCASSQFYRASGRETQYFGPGTRLLVL.

The table lists this clonotype with a count of one. The CDR3 reads CAWSGGWETQYF. CDR3 nucleotides: TGTGCCTGGAGTGGTGGGTGGGAGACCCAGTACTTC. V gene TRBV30 combines with J gene TRBJ2-5; D is undetermined. The CDR3 contains 12 residues. Germline assignment: CDR1 GTSNPN and CDR2 SVGIG (reference sequence). Trimming took 1 base from V and 5 from J, leaving 8 bases between them.

V usage is TRBV7-9 and J usage is TRBJ2-7, with a possible D match to TRBD1 (6 bases). The CDR3 extends over 14 amino acids. V was clipped by 6 bases and J by 3 bases, with 15 bases between them. CDR1 SEHNR and CDR2 FQNEAQ come from the germline V gene (reference sequence). CDR3 nucleotide sequence: TGTGCCAGCAGACAACAGGGAGCCGGCTACGAGCAGTACTTC. This translates into CASRQQGAGYEQYF.

This chain connects TRBV6-2 or TRBV6-3 to TRBJ2-5, with 12 bases matching TRBD2. The germline V gene encodes CDR1 MNHEY and CDR2 SVGEGT. V trimming: 6 bases; J trimming: 0 bases; junction bases outside the gene matches: 2. The CDR3 covers 15 residues. The CDR3 loop is CASRTSGSHQETQYF. CDR3 coding DNA: TGTGCCAGCAGGACTAGCGGGAGCCACCAAGAGACCCAGTACTTC.

The genes are TRBV7-8 and TRBJ1-1, with 8 bases aligning to TRBD1. Losses at the gene ends were 5 bases for V and 6 bases for J; bases not matched to a gene: 14. The CDR3 runs to 16 residues. Germline CDR1 is SGHVS and CDR2 is FQNEAQ. In nucleotides, the CDR3 is TGTGCCAGCAGCCCCAGTCGGACAGGGACAAACGCTGAAGCTTTCTTT. Residues: CASSPSRTGTNAEAFF.

J is TRBJ2-3 and V is TRBV20-1; D may be TRBD2 (7 bases). Germline V gene sequence: CDR1 DFQATT, CDR2 SNEGSKA (reference sequence). Trimming cost V 1 base and J 0 bases, with 14 bases left between them. The CDR3 consists of 16 residues. CDR3 sequence (DNA): TGCAGTGCTAGAGTCGCGGGGGCCGCTAGCACAGATACGCAGTATTTT. Amino acid sequence: CSARVAGAASTDTQYF.